This record covers a single T cell receptor beta chain. TCRdb re-derived calls from the 5' RACE reads in MiXCR, one entry per CDR3 protein. The table has just under 550,000 distinct CDR3 sequences, over 12% seen once; the top ten hold 0.44%. These data belong to a study of identical twins. Losses at the gene ends were 3 bases for V and 0 bases for J; bases not matched to a gene: 0. Germline V lookup: CDR1 SGHRS, CDR2 YFSETQ. CDR3 length: 14 residues. These data are also associated with another study on yellow fever vaccine responses in identical twins.

The receptor's source is a woman aged 18-35 years in good health. Sequenced input: CD4+ T cells sorted from blood. V and J are TRBV5-1 and TRBJ2-1; TRBD2 matches 7 bases. This CDR3 is CASSWGGSYNEQFF. CDR3 nucleotide sequence: TGCGCCAGCAGCTGGGGGGGCTCCTACAATGAGCAGTTCTTC.